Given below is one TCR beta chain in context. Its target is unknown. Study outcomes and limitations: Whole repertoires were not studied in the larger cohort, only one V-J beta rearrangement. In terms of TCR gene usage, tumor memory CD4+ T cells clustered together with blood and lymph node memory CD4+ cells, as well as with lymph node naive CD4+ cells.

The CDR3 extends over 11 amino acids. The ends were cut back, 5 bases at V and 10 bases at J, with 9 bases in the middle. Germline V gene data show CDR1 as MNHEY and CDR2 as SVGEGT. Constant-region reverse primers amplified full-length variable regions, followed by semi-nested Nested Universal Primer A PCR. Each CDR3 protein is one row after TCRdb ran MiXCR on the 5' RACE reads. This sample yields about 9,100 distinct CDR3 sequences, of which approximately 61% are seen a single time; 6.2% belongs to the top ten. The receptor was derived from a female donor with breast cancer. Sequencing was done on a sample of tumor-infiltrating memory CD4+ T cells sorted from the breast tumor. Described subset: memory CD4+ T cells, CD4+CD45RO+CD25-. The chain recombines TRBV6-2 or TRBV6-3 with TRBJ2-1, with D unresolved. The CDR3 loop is CASSDVTEQFF. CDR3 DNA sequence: TGTGCCAGCAGTGACGTGACAGAGCAGTTCTTC.